A single sample gave rise to the 21 T cell receptor beta chains below, sequenced in a study of immune evolution from preneoplasia to lung adenocarcinoma. The repertoire was sequenced with immunoSEQ multiplex PCR; TCRdb's copy has only in-frame clones and lacks some. The repertoire holds about 41,000 clones, with around 79% as singletons. Source material: FFPE invasive lung adenocarcinoma tissue. Receptors were obtained from a person aged 55 to 75 with lung adenocarcinoma.

The chain recombines TRBV7-9 with TRBJ2-7; 10 nucleotides line up with TRBD2. J lost 6 bases, V lost 5 bases, and 13 bases had no gene match. The CDR3 length is 16 residues. CDR1 and CDR2 (germline): SEHNR, FQNEAQ (reference sequence). The CDR3 bases are TGTGCCAGCAGCCCAGTCCCCGGGACTAGCGTCCCCGAGCAGTACTTC. Its translation is CASSPVPGTSVPEQYF.

CDR3 sequence: CASSVLTGAVKETQYF. In DNA, the CDR3 is TGTGCCAGTAGCGTTTTGACAGGGGCCGTTAAAGAGACCCAGTACTTC. This rearrangement joins TRBV19 to TRBJ2-5, with 8 bases matching TRBD1. This CDR3 is built from 16 residues. V trimming: 6 bases; J trimming: 3 bases; junction bases outside the gene matches: 12. The germline V gene has CDR1 LNHDA and CDR2 SQIVND (reference sequence).

CDR3 nucleotides: TGTGCCAGCAGCGAACGAACAGGGGGCGGGACTTTCTTT. Translating it yields CASSERTGGGTFF. The chain employs TRBV6-5 and TRBJ1-1, with 9 positions matching TRBD1. The CDR3 covers 13 residues. Germline loops: CDR1 MNHEY, CDR2 SVGAGI. J gave up 12 bases and V 6 bases, and 11 bases lay outside the gene matches.

J is TRBJ1-1 and V is TRBV11-1, with D unresolved. V lost 5 bases and J 6 bases, leaving 10 bases between the germline ends. This CDR3 contains 12 residues. CDR1 and CDR2 from the germline V gene are SGHAT and FQDESV (reference sequence). The CDR3 loop is CASSQRKAEAFF. The CDR3 DNA reads as TGTGCCAGCAGCCAGCGGAAGGCTGAAGCTTTCTTT.

The chain is built from TRBV2 and TRBJ2-7; 7 nucleotides match TRBD1. The CDR3 length is 14 residues. Trimming at V came to 5 bases and at J to 3 bases, leaving 7 bases not matched to a gene. The germline V gene encodes CDR1 SNHLY and CDR2 FYNNEI. DNA of the CDR3: TGTGCCAGCAGTCCAGGGGGTGGTAACTACGAGCAGTACTTC. It translates to CASSPGGGNYEQYF.

V usage is TRBV29-1 and J usage is TRBJ2-3; the D gene is possibly TRBD2 (5 bases). CDR3 size: 16 residues. V was clipped by 4 bases and J by 4 bases, with 21 bases between them. The V gene's germline CDR1 is SQVTM and CDR2 ANQGSEA. CDR3 region: CSVGTPLLAGADTQYF. The CDR3 nucleotides are TGCAGCGTTGGAACCCCCCTACTTGCCGGGGCAGATACGCAGTATTTT.

V gene TRBV7-9 combines with J gene TRBJ2-5; D is uncertain. The CDR3 contains 12 residues. Germline loops: CDR1 SEHNR, CDR2 FQNEAQ (reference sequence). The V gene lost 4 bases and the J gene lost 5 bases, with 8 bases spanning the gap. The CDR3 DNA reads TGTGCCAGCAGCTGGATAGGGGAGACCCAGTACTTC. It yields the protein CASSWIGETQYF.

This clone occurred a few times. V and J are TRBV29-1 and TRBJ1-2; 10 bases map to TRBD1. The ends lost 4 bases at V and 3 bases at J; junction bases unmatched: 2. This CDR3 region has 13 residues. CDR1 SQVTM and CDR2 ANQGSEA come from the germline V gene. DNA of the CDR3: TGCAGCGTTGGACAGGGGGCGGACTATGGCTACACCTTC. Its translation is CSVGQGADYGYTF.

This clone is termed medium-sized. The chain uses TRBV15 and TRBJ2-1; D remains unclear. The germline V and J ends were trimmed by 1 base and 6 bases, with 13 bases remaining between them. The germline CDR1 and CDR2 sequences are LNHNV and YYDKDF (reference sequence). The CDR3 contains 15 residues. CDR3 DNA: TGTGCCACCAGCAGAGGGGATGAGGTTCGCAATGAGCAGTTCTTC. It is translated as CATSRGDEVRNEQFF.

J is TRBJ1-2 and V is TRBV11-2; 9 bases fit TRBD1. This CDR3 comprises 16 residues. Germline V CDR1 and CDR2: SGHAT, FQNNGV. V gave up 3 bases and J gave up 4 bases; unmatched junction bases: 9. CDR3: CASSFSGTGKSYGYTF. The CDR3 coding sequence is TGTGCCAGCAGCTTTTCCGGGACAGGGAAGAGCTATGGCTACACCTTC. The variable domain in full, completed from reference TRBV11-2 and TRBJ1-2, reads EAGVAQSPRYKIIEKRQSVAFWCNPISGHATLYWYQQILGQGPKLLIQFQNNGVVDDSQLPKDRFSAERLKGVDSTLKIQPAKLEDSAVYLCASSFSGTGKSYGYTFGSGTRLTVV.

V and J are TRBV7-2 and TRBJ1-2, with D maybe TRBD1 (5 bases). The CDR3 is 14 amino acids. The V end lost 1 base, the J end lost 0 bases, and 6 bases lay between the germline ends. From germline, CDR1 is SGHTA and CDR2 FQGNSA. The chain's CDR3 is CASSLGQSNYGYTF. The CDR3, as DNA: TGTGCCAGCAGCTTAGGACAGTCTAACTATGGCTACACCTTC.

CDR3 nucleotide sequence: TGCGCCAGCAGCCGACAAGGACAATCCAATCAGCCCCAGCATTTT. Amino acids: CASSRQGQSNQPQHF. The chain recombines TRBV4-1 with TRBJ1-5, with a weak D call TRBD1 (5 bases). The V and J ends lost 4 bases and 3 bases respectively, with 13 bases between them. The CDR3 consists of 15 residues. Looked up from germline, CDR1 is MGHRA and CDR2 is YSYEKL.

This chain uses TRBV2 with TRBJ2-3; a weak D match, TRBD1 (5 bases). The CDR3 runs 13 residues. Germline CDR1 is SNHLY and CDR2 is FYNNEI. Trimming cost V 8 bases and J 4 bases, with 13 bases left between them. The CDR3 is CASVSSRADTQYF. Here the CDR3 DNA reads TGTGCCAGCGTCAGCAGCAGGGCAGATACGCAGTATTTT.

The rearrangement joins TRBV7-2 to TRBJ2-3; a possible D gene is TRBD1 (5 bases). V lost 7 bases, J lost 6 bases, and 11 bases lay in between. Per germline, CDR1 SGHTA and CDR2 FQGNSA. The CDR3 sequence is 12 residues long. The CDR3 reads CASNDPGDTQYF. For the CDR3, the DNA is TGTGCCAGCAACGACCCAGGGGATACGCAGTATTTT.

The V call is TRBV6-1, the J call TRBJ2-1, with unresolved D. V was trimmed by 1 base and J by 2 bases, leaving 9 bases between them. This CDR3 comprises 15 residues. The germline gives CDR1 MNHNS, CDR2 SASEGT. As DNA, the CDR3 is TGTGCCAGCAGTGAAGTGGTAGAAACCTACAATGAGCAGTTCTTC. This translates into CASSEVVETYNEQFF.

This sequence joins TRBV6-5 and TRBJ2-5, with D possibly called TRBD1 or TRBD2 (5 bases each). The CDR3 extends over 14 amino acids. V was trimmed by 3 bases and J by 4 bases, leaving 12 bases between them. From germline, CDR1 is MNHEY and CDR2 SVGAGI. Here the CDR3 DNA reads TGTGCCAGCAGTTATCGGGTTGGGGGAGAGACCCAGTACTTC. Residues: CASSYRVGGETQYF.

This sequence joins TRBV5-5 and TRBJ1-1, with 11 bases lining up with TRBD1. The CDR3 is 15 amino acids. The V and J ends lost 2 bases and 4 bases, in that order; junction bases with no gene match: 4. Germline-derived CDR1 and CDR2 are SGHKS and YYEKEE (reference sequence). The CDR3 bases are TGTGCCAGCAGCTTAGCCGGGACAGGGGGCACTGAAGCTTTCTTT. Translated: CASSLAGTGGTEAFF.

The rearrangement joins TRBV5-1 to TRBJ2-7; no firm D call. CDR3 length equals 17 residues. Trimming pared 1 base from V and 1 base from J, leaving 18 bases between. Germline V gives CDR1 SGHRS, CDR2 YFSETQ. CDR3 bases: TGCGCCAGCAGCTTGCCTTCCGACGGCAGGTGGTCCTACGAGCAGTACTTC. Translated: CASSLPSDGRWSYEQYF.

This clone was detected only once. The chain carries TRBV19 and TRBJ1-2, with D possibly being TRBD1 (6 bases). CDR1 and CDR2 (germline): LNHDA, SQIVND (reference sequence). The CDR3 spans 14 residues. With 3 bases removed from V and 5 bases from J, the gap between germline ends came to 13 bases. Here the CDR3 reads CASSMQDSWYGYTF. Written as DNA, the CDR3 is TGTGCCAGTAGTATGCAGGACAGTTGGTATGGCTACACCTTC.

This clone was seen more than once but under ten times. The gene calls are TRBV30 and TRBJ1-2; D possibly corresponds to TRBD1 (6 bases). V lost 2 bases and J lost 2, with 12 bases in between. The CDR3 sequence is 14 residues long. In germline, CDR1 is GTSNPN, CDR2 SVGIG (reference sequence). The CDR3, as DNA: TGTGCCTGGAGTAGGCGACAGGCGAACTATGGCTACACCTTC. Amino acid sequence: CAWSRRQANYGYTF.

The chain uses TRBV18 and TRBJ1-3; D is possibly TRBD1 (5 bases). CDR3 length: 15 residues. CDR1 is KGHSH and CDR2 is LQKENI in the germline V gene. Trimming stripped 3 bases from V and 0 bases from J, with 9 bases between. The CDR3 is CASSPTTDSGNTIYF. The CDR3 DNA reads TGTGCCAGCTCACCCACGACAGACTCTGGAAACACCATATATTTT.